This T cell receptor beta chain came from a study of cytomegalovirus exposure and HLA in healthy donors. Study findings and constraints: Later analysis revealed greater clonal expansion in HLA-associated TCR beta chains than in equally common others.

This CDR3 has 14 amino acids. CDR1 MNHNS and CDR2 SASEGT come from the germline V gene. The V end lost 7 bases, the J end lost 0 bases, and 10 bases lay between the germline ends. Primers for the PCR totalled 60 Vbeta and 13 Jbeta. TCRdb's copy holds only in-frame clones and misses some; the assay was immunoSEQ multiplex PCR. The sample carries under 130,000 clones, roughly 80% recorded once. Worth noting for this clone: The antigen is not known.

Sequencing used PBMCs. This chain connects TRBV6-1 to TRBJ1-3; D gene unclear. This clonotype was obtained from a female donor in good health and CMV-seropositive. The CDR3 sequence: CASIHRGSGNTIYF. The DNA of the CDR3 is TGTGCCAGCATTCACCGGGGCTCTGGAAACACCATATATTTT.